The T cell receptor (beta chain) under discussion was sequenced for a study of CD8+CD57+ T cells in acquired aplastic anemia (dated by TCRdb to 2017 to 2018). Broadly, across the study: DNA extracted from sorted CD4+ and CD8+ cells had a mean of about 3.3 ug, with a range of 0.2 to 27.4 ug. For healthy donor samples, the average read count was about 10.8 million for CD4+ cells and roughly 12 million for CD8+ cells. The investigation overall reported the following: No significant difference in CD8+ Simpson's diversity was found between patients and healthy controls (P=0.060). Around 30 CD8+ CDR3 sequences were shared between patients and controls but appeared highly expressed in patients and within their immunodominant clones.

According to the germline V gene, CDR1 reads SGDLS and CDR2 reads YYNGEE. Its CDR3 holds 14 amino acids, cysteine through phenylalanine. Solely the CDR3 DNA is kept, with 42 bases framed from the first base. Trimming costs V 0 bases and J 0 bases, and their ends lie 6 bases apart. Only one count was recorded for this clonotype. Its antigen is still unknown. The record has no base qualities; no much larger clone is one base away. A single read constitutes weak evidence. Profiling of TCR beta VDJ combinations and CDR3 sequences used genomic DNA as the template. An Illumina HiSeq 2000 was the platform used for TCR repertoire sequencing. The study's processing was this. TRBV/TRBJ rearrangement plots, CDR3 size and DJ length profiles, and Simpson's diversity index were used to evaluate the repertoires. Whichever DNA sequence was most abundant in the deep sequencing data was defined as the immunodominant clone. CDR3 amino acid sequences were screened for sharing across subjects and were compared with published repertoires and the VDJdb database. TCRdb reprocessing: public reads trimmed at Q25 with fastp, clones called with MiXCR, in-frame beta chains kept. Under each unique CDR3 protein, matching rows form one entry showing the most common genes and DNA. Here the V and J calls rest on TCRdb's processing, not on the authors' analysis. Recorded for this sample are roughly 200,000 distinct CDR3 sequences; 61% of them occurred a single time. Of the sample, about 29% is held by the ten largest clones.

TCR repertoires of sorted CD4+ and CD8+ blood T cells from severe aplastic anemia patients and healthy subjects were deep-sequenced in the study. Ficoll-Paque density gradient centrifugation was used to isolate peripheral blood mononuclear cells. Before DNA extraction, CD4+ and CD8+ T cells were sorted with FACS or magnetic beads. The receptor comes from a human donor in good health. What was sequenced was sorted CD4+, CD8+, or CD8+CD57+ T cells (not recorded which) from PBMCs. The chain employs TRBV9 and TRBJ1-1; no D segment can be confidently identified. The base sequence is TGTGCCAGCAGCGTAGAGGACTTGAACACTGAAGCTTTCTTT. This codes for CASSVEDLNTEAFF.